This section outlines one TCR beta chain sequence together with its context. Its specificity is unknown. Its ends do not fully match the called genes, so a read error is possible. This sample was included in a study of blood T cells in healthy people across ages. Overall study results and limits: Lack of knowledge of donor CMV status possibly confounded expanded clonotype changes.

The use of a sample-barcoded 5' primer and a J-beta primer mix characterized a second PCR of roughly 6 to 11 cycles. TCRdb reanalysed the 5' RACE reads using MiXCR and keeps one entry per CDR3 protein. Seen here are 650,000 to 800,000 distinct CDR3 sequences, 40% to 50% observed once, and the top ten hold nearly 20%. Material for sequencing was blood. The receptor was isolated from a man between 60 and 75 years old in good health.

CDR3 in amino acids: CASSQEKVPRLAGVNQGTQYF. The CDR3 DNA is TGCGCCAGCAGCCAAGAAAAGGTCCCGAGGCTAGCGGGAGTTAACCAAGGGACCCAGTACTTC. This chain uses TRBV4-3 with TRBJ2-5; 10 bases agree with TRBD2. This CDR3 spans 21 amino acids. The germline V gene has CDR1 LGHNA and CDR2 YSLEER.